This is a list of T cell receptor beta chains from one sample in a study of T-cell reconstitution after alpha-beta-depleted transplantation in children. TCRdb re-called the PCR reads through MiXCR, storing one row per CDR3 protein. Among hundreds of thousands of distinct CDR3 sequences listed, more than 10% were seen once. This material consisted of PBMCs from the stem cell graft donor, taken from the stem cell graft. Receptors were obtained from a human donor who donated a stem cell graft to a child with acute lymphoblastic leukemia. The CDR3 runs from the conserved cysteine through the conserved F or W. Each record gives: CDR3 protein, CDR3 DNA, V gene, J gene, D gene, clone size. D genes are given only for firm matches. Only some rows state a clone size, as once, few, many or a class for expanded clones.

CASGGTQYF	TGTGCCAGCGGGGGGACCCAGTACTTC	TRBV6-1	TRBJ2-5	NA	few
CAIRAHRDRDEQYF	TGTGCCATCAGAGCCCACCGGGACAGGGACGAGCAGTACTTC	TRBV10-3	TRBJ2-7	TRBD1	many
CASSPGRQGGNEKLFF	TGTGCCAGCAGCCCCGGGCGACAGGGAGGGAACGAAAAACTGTTTTTT	TRBV9	TRBJ1-4	TRBD1	many
CASSYSAFGQPQHF	TGTGCCAGCAGTTACTCGGCGTTTGGCCAGCCCCAGCATTTT	TRBV6-2/TRBV6-3	TRBJ1-5	NA	many
CASSFAGRGGHEQFF	TGTGCCAGCAGCTTCGCTGGTCGGGGGGGGCATGAGCAGTTCTTC	TRBV11-3	TRBJ2-1	TRBD2	many
CASSFPKGASTEAFF	TGTGCCAGCAGCTTCCCCAAGGGGGCGAGCACTGAAGCTTTCTTT	TRBV7-2	TRBJ1-1	TRBD1	many
CASSQGPHYEQYF	TGCGCCAGCAGCCAGGGACCTCACTACGAGCAGTACTTC	TRBV4-3	TRBJ2-7	NA	NA
CASSPSGTGGYEQYF	TGTGCCAGCAGCCCTTCCGGGACAGGGGGCTACGAGCAGTACTTC	TRBV6-2/TRBV6-3	TRBJ2-7	TRBD1	NA
CAISGYADSYEQYF	TGTGCCATCAGTGGCTACGCCGACTCCTACGAGCAGTACTTC	TRBV10-3	TRBJ2-7	NA	many
CASSLDSYGELFF	TGTGCCAGCAGTTTGGACTCCTACGGGGAGCTGTTTTTT	TRBV7-2	TRBJ2-2	NA	many
CSARDRFVSSYNEQFF	TGCAGTGCTAGAGACCGGTTCGTGAGCTCCTACAATGAGCAGTTCTTC	TRBV20-1	TRBJ2-1	NA	NA
CASSYQPYKVSGNTIYF	TGTGCCAGCAGTTACCAACCATACAAAGTCTCTGGAAACACCATATATTTT	TRBV6-2/TRBV6-3	TRBJ1-3	NA	NA
CASSPPRGVRNQPQHF	TGTGCCAGCTCACCACCGAGGGGGGTGAGGAATCAGCCCCAGCATTTT	TRBV18	TRBJ1-5	NA	few
CASSELRGGETQYF	TGTGCCAGCAGTGAATTAAGGGGTGGAGAGACCCAGTACTTC	TRBV25-1	TRBJ2-5	NA	NA